This paragraph reports one T cell receptor beta chain. The antigen it binds to is not known. No clone much larger than this one lies a single base away; base qualities are absent. Whole blood was collected in K2EDTA tubes by collaborating institutions according to the institutions' own protocols. For TCRbeta analysis, collaborators shipped samples as frozen whole blood, isolated PBMCs, or DNA extracted from either of those sample types. TCRbeta CDR3 regions were amplified from genomic DNA using the immunoSEQ Assay, a bias-controlled multiplex PCR. The authors processed their data as follows. The number of nucleated cells in each sample was estimated by amplification of reference gene primers within the assay. To quantify the absolute abundance of each unique TCRbeta CDR3 rearrangement, sequence reads were collapsed and filtered. For each sample, productive Simpson clonality was calculated as the square root of Simpson's diversity index over productive rearrangements. Held by TCRdb, this immuneACCESS table contains in-frame sequences only and omits some clones. Under half of the omission traces to an unresolved V gene where checked; the cause of the rest is unknown. V, J and clone size are those of that table, while D and trimming were read from the DNA. This sample lists 80,000 to 90,000 clones; roughly 86% were detected once. The ten largest clonotypes hold approximately 1.2% of the sample.

The germline V gene gives CDR1 as SNHLY and CDR2 as FYNNEI. V is cut by 8 bases and J by 4 bases, and the space between the germline ends is 20 bases. Taken from cysteine to phenylalanine, the CDR3 has 15 residues. Only the CDR3 region is kept as DNA, spanning 45 bases read in frame from base 1. The record originates from a study of blood T cell repertoires in COVID-19 (dated by TCRdb to the early 2020s). Concerning the study at large: Collaborator samples came from the United States, Italy and Spain and covered acute and convalescent phases of COVID-19. Where available, HLA class I and class II types were obtained from metadata supplied by the sample provider rather than from assay-based typing. The samples were drawn from the first 160 participants of the ongoing ImmuneRACE study and from about 1,200 subjects provided by 6 global collaborators. Deeply sampled blood TCRbeta repertoires from subjects exposed to, actively infected with, or recovered from COVID-19 were included in the dataset. The repertoires were released in a freely available public database meant as a resource for research on the immune response to SARS-CoV-2. Sample metadata almost always included a de-identified subject ID, COVID-19 status, age in years and sex. The material from the prospective study consisted of cDNA or gDNA derived from T cells, B-cell-depleted T cells, or PBMCs. General findings and caveats noted by the study authors: How much clinical and demographic metadata was included differed by source and by participant, and the metadata was provided uncurated.

The V and J genes are TRBV2 and TRBJ1-1; possibly the D gene is TRBD1, per 5 matching bases. Specimen: peripheral blood. This TCR derives from an elderly woman with acute or convalescent COVID-19. The CDR3 corresponds to CASARDFSGGTEAFF. The sequenced DNA: TGTGCCAGCGCACGGGACTTTTCGGGGGGCACTGAAGCTTTCTTT.